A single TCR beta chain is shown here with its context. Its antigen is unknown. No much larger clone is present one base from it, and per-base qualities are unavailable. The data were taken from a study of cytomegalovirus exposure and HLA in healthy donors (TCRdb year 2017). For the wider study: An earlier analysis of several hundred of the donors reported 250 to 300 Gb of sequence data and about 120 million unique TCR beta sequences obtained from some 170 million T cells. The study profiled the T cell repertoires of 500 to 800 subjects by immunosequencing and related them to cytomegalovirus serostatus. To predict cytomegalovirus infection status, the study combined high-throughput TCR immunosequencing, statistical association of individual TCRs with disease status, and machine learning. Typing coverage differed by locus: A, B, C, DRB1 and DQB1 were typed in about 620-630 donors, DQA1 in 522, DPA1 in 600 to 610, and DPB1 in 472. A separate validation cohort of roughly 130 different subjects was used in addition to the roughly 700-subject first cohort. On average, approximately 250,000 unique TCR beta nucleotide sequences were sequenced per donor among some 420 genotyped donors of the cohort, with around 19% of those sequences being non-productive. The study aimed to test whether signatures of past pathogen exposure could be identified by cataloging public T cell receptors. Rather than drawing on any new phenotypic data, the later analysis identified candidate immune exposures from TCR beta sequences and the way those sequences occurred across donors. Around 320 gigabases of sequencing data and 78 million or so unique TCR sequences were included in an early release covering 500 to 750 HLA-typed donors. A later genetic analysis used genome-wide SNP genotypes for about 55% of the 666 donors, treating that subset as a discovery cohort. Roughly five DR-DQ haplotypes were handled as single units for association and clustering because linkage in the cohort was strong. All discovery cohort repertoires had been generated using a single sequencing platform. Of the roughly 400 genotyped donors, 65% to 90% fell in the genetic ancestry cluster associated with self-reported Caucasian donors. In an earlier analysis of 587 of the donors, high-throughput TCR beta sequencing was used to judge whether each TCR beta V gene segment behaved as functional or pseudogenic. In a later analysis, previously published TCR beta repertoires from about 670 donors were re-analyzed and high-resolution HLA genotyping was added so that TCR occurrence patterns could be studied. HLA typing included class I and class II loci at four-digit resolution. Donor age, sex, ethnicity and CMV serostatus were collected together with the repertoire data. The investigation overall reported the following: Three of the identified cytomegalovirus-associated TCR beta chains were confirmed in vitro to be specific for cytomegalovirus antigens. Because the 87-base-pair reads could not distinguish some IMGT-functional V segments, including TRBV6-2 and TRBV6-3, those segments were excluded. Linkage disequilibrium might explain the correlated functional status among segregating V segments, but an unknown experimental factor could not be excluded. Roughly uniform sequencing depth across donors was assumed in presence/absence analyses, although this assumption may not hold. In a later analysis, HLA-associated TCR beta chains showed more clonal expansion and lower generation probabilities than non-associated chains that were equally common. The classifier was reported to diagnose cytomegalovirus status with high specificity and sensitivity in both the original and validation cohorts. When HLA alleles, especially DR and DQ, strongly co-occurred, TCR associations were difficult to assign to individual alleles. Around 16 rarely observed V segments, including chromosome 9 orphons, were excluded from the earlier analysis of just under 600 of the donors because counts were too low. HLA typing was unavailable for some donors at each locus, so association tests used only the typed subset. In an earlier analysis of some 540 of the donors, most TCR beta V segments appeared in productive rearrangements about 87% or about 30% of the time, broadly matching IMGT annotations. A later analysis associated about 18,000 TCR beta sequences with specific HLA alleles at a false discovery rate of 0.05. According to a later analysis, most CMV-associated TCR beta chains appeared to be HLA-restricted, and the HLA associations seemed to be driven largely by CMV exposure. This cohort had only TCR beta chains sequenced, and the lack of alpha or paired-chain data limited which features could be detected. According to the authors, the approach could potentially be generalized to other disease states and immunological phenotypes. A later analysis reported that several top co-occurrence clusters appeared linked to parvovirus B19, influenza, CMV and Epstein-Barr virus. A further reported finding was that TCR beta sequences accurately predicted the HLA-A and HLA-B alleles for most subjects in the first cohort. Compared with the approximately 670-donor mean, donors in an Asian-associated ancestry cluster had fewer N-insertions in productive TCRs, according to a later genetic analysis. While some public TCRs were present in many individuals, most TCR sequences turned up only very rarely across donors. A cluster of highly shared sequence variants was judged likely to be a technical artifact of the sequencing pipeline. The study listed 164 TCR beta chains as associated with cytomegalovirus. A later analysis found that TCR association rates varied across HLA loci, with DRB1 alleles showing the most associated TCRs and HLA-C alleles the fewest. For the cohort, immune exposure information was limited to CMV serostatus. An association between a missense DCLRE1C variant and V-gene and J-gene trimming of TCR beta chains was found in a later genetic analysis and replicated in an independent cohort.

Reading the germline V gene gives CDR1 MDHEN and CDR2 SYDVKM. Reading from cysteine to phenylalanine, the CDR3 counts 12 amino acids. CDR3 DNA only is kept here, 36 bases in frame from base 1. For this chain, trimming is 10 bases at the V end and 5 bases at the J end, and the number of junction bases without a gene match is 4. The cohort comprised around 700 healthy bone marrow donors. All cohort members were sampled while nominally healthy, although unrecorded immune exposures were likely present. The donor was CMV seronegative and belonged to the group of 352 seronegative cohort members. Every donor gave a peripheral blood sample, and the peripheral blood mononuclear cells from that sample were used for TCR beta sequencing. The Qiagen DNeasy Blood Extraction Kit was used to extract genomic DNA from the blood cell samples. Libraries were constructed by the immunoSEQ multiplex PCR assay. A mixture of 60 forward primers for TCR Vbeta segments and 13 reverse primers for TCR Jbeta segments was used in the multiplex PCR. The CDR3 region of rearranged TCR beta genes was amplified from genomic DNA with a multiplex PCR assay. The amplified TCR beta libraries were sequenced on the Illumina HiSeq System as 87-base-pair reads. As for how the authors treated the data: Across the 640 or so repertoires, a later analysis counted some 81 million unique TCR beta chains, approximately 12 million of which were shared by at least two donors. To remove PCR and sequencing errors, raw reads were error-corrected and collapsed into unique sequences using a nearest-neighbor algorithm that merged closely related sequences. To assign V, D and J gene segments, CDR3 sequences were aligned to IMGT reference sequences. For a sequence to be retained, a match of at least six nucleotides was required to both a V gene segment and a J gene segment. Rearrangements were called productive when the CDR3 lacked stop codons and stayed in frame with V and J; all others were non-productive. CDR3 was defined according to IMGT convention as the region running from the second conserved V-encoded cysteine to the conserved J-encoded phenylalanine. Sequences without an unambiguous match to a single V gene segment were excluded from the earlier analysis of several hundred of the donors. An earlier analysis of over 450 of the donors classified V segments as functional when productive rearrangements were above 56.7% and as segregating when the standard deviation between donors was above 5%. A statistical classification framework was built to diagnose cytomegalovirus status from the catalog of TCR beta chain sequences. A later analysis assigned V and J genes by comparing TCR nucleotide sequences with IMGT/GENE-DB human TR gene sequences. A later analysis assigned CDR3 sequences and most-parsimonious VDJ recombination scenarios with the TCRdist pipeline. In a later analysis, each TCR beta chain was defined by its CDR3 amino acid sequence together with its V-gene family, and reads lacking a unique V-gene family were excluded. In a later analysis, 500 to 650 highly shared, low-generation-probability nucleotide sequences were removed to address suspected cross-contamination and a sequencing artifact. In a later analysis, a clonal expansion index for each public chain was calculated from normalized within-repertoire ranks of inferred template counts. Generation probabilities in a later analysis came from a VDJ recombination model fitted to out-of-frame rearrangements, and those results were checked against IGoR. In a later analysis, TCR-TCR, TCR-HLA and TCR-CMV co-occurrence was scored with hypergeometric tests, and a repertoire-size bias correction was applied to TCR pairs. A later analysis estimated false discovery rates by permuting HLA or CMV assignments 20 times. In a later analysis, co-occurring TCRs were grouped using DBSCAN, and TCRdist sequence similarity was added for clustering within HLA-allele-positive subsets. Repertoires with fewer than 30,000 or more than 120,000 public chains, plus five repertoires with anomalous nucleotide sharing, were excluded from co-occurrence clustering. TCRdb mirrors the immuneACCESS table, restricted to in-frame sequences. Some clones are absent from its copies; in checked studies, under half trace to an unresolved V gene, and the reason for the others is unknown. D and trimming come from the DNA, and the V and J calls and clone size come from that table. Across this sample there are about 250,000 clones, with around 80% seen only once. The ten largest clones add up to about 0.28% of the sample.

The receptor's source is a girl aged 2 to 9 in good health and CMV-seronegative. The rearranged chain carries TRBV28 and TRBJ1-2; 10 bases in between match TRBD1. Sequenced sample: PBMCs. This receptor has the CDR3 CATGQGIYGYTF. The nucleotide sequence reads TGTGCCACGGGACAGGGGATATATGGCTACACCTTC.